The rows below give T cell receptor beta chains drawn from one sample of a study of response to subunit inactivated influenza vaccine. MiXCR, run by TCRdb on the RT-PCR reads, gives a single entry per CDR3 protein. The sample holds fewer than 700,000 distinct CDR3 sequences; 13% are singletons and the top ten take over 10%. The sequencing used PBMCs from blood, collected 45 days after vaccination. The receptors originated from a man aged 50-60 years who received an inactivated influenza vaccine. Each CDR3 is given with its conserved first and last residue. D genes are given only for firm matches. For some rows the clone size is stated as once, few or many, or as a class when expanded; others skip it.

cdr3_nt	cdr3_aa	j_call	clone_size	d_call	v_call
TGTGCCAGCAGTTTGGACCAGACAGGGGCAAGGACAGATACGCAGTATTTT	CASSLDQTGARTDTQYF	TRBJ2-3	few	TRBD1	TRBV28
TGTGCCAGCAGCCAAGCAATAGCCAAAAACATTCAGTACTTC	CASSQAIAKNIQYF	TRBJ2-4	few	.	TRBV14
TGCGCCAGCAGCCAAAAAACGAACACCGGGGAGCTGTTTTTT	CASSQKTNTGELFF	TRBJ2-2	.	.	TRBV4-3
TGCAGTGCTAGAGGGACCAACTACGAGCAGTACTTC	CSARGTNYEQYF	TRBJ2-7	few	.	TRBV20-1
TGTGCCAGCAGTTTAGGGACCGGGGCCGGGGAGCTGTTTTTT	CASSLGTGAGELFF	TRBJ2-2	.	.	TRBV12-3/TRBV12-4
TGTGCCAGCAGCTTGCCAGGGGTCAACGAGCAGTACTTC	CASSLPGVNEQYF	TRBJ2-7	many	.	TRBV7-6
TGTGCCAGCAGTTTAATCAGGGAGGATTTCAATGAGCAGTTCTTC	CASSLIREDFNEQFF	TRBJ2-1	.	.	TRBV28
TGCAGTGCAAGAAGCGGGAACTCCTACAATGAGCAGTTCTTC	CSARSGNSYNEQFF	TRBJ2-1	few	TRBD2	TRBV20-1
TGCAGTGCTGACAGGGGCGACAATCAGCCCCAGCATTTT	CSADRGDNQPQHF	TRBJ1-5	.	TRBD1	TRBV20-1
TGTGCCAGCAGCCCCTTGGGGGGCGTAGGCAATGAGCAGTTCTTC	CASSPLGGVGNEQFF	TRBJ2-1	.	.	TRBV3-1
TGCAGTGCTCCGGGTCTCGCGAACACCGGGGAGCTGTTTTTT	CSAPGLANTGELFF	TRBJ2-2	many	.	TRBV20-1
TGTGCCAGCAGTTTTTCACTGAGGAGCTACGAGCATTACTTC	CASSFSLRSYEHYF	TRBJ2-7	.	.	TRBV28
TGCAGTGCCCCCTTTGGGGACTACGAGCAGTACTTC	CSAPFGDYEQYF	TRBJ2-7	few	.	TRBV20-1
TGCGCCAGCAGTCCCGAGACAGGAGCCTACGAGCAGTACTTC	CASSPETGAYEQYF	TRBJ2-7	.	.	TRBV4-3
TGCGCCAGCAGGATTGGATTCCAAGAGACCCAGTACTTC	CASRIGFQETQYF	TRBJ2-5	.	.	TRBV5-1
TGCGCCAGCAGCCAAGATTGGACCGTCCTCAATGAGCAGTTCTTC	CASSQDWTVLNEQFF	TRBJ2-1	many	.	TRBV4-3
TGCAGTGCTAGACCCTACCAGACCTACGAGCAGTACTTC	CSARPYQTYEQYF	TRBJ2-7	.	.	TRBV20-1
TGTGCCACCAGTGACCCGGCGGCAGGGGGGGGTCAGCCCCAGCATTTT	CATSDPAAGGGQPQHF	TRBJ1-5	few	TRBD1	TRBV24-1
TGTGCCAGCAGTACCCCCGGGGCGACCCAGTACTTC	CASSTPGATQYF	TRBJ2-5	.	.	TRBV27
TGTGCCATCAGTGCGCCGACAGGATTAACCGGGGAGCTGTTTTTT	CAISAPTGLTGELFF	TRBJ2-2	.	.	TRBV10-3
TGCGCCAGCAGTCCTGACACTGACTACGAGCAGTACTTC	CASSPDTDYEQYF	TRBJ2-7	few	.	TRBV10-1
TGCAGTGCTAACAGGGGGCCCGCGGGAGAGACCCAGTACTTC	CSANRGPAGETQYF	TRBJ2-5	.	TRBD1	TRBV20-1
TGTGCCAGCAGCCCCGGGACTCCGAGCTCCTACGAGCAGTACTTC	CASSPGTPSSYEQYF	TRBJ2-7	many	.	TRBV28
TGTGCCAGCAGCTTCCAGGGGAACTCCTACGAGCAGTACTTC	CASSFQGNSYEQYF	TRBJ2-7	.	.	TRBV7-2
TGTGCCACCAGCAGAGCCCCCGGTGGGCGCGAGCAGTACTTC	CATSRAPGGREQYF	TRBJ2-7	few	.	TRBV15
TGTGCCAGCAGCGCCACAGGTGCTCGAGGGCCCCAGCATTTT	CASSATGARGPQHF	TRBJ1-5	.	.	TRBV9
TGTGCCAGCAGCTTAGGACAGGGGGCAATGAACACTGAAGCTTTCTTT	CASSLGQGAMNTEAFF	TRBJ1-1	few	TRBD1	TRBV5-5
TGTGCCATTAGCGGGGGGGATCTTACCGGGGAGCTGTTTTTT	CAISGGDLTGELFF	TRBJ2-2	.	TRBD2	TRBV10-3
TGTGCCAGCAGTTTTAGCACAGGGGTCTCTGGAAACACCATATATTTT	CASSFSTGVSGNTIYF	TRBJ1-3	few	TRBD1	TRBV12-3/TRBV12-4
TGCGCCAGCAGCCAAGTTATAGGACAGGGTAGAAATGAGCAGTTCTTC	CASSQVIGQGRNEQFF	TRBJ2-1	.	TRBD1	TRBV4-1
TGCGCCAGCAGCCAAGATAACGCAGGCACCTACGAGCAGTACTTC	CASSQDNAGTYEQYF	TRBJ2-7	.	.	TRBV4-3
TGCAGCGTTGATCCGGGATACCAAGAGACCCAGTACTTC	CSVDPGYQETQYF	TRBJ2-5	many	.	TRBV29-1
TGTGCCAGCAGCCCCGGACTAGCGGGGGGTCAATGGGTGGGTGAGCAGTTCTTC	CASSPGLAGGQWVGEQFF	TRBJ2-1	few	TRBD2	TRBV5-6
TGCAGCGTTGAAGACGGCGGGGAGCTGTTTTTT	CSVEDGGELFF	TRBJ2-2	.	.	TRBV29-1
TGTGCTAGTGGAACCGGGACAATTACCGATGAGCAGTTCTTC	CASGTGTITDEQFF	TRBJ2-1	.	.	TRBV12-5
TGCAGTGCTAGAGATTTCAGAACCTCTTACGAGCAGTACTTC	CSARDFRTSYEQYF	TRBJ2-7	.	.	TRBV20-1
TGTGCCAGCAGCATGACAGGGGGCAACAGCTACACCTTC	CASSMTGGNSYTF	TRBJ1-2	few	TRBD1	TRBV7-2
TGTGACAGCAGTTTAGCGCGACGGACCGCCGCGCAGTATTTT	CDSSLARRTAAQYF	TRBJ2-3	.	.	TRBV12-3/TRBV12-4
TGTGCCACCTCGGAGGGGGCGGTCTTGGAAGCTTTCTTT	CATSEGAVLEAFF	TRBJ1-1	many	TRBD1	TRBV10-3
TGCAGTGCCTTAGACAGGGCCGAGCAGTACTTC	CSALDRAEQYF	TRBJ2-7	.	TRBD1	TRBV20-1
TGTGCCAGCAGGCGGACGGCCGATACAGAGACCCAGTACTTC	CASRRTADTETQYF	TRBJ2-5	few	.	TRBV6-1
TGCAGTGCTAGCCGGGGGACAGGGGCAGATACGCAGTATTTT	CSASRGTGADTQYF	TRBJ2-3	.	TRBD1	TRBV20-1